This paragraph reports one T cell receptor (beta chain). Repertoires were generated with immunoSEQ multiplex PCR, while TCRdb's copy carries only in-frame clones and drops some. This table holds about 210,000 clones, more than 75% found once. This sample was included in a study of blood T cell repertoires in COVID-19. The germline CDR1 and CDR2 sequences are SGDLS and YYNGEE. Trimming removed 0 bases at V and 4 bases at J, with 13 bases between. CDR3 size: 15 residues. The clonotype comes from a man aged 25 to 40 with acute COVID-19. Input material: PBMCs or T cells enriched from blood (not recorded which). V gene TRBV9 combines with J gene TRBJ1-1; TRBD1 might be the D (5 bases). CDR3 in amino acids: CASSVASGGGTEAFF. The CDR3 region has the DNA TGTGCCAGCAGCGTAGCTTCCGGGGGGGGCACTGAAGCTTTCTTT.